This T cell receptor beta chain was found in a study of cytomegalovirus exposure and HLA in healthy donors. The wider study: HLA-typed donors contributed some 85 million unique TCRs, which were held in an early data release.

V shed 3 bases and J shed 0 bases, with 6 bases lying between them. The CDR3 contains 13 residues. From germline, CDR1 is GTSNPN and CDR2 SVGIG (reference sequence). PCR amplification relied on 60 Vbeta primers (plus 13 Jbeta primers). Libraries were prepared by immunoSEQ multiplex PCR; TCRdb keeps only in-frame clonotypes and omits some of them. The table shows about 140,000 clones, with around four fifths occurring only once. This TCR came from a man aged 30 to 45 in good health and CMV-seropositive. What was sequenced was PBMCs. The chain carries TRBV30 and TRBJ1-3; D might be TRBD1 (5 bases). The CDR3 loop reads CAWRQASGNTIYF. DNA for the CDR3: TGTGCCTGGAGACAGGCCTCTGGAAACACCATATATTTT.